This record concerns one T cell receptor beta chain sequence. The data derive from a study of blood T cell repertoires in COVID-19. Trimming cost V 2 bases and J 2 bases, with 18 bases left between them. CDR3 length: 17 residues. Looked up from germline, CDR1 is KGHSH and CDR2 is LQKENI. The data were produced by immunoSEQ multiplex PCR, yet TCRdb's version contains in-frame clones alone and is incomplete. This table has around 63,000 clones, just over 85% appearing once. The specimen sequenced was peripheral blood. This receptor was taken from a woman aged 80 or older with active COVID-19. V gene TRBV18 combines with J gene TRBJ1-1; no reliable D call. The CDR3 here is CASSPMNSQPFNTEAFF. CDR3 bases: TGTGCCAGCTCACCAATGAACAGCCAGCCGTTTAACACTGAAGCTTTCTTT.